This T cell receptor beta chain emerged from a study of T cells after yellow fever vaccination. Findings and limits, study-wide: Across the CD4 and CD8 compartments, a small share of clonotypes was present in both. Subsequent to the booster, the majority of primary-vaccination clones reappeared (less than 97% CD4, more than 70% CD8). Abundant clonotypes from the bulk population could have been carried over as contaminants into FACS-sorted repertoires.

Germline trimming cut 5 bases from V and 4 bases from J; bases unmatched to any gene: 7. The CDR3 is 15 amino acids. Template-switching 5'RACE yielded the TCR cDNA; a universal primer site and UMIs were added in the process. In TCRdb, the 5' RACE reads were re-called with MiXCR into one record per CDR3 protein. The sample shows about 400,000 distinct CDR3 sequences, around 10% of them seen only once. Comment on this clonotype: Its specificity is unknown.

V and J are TRBV12-3 or TRBV12-4 and TRBJ2-1, with 8 positions matching TRBD2. The sequence derives from a man younger than 35 who received the YFV17D yellow fever vaccine. The source material was PBMCs, sampled on the day of the first yellow fever vaccination. CDR3 nucleotide sequence: TGTGCCAGCAGTCCCGGGACTAGGGCTTACAATGAGCAGTTCTTC. Protein product: CASSPGTRAYNEQFF.